Listed here are 21 T cell receptor beta chains from one sample, sequenced in a study of blood T cells in healthy people across ages. Combining a sample-barcoded 5' primer with a J-beta primer mix, a second PCR ran for roughly 7 to 11 cycles. TCRdb re-analysed the 5' RACE reads in MiXCR, keeping a single row per CDR3 protein. The sample includes roughly 640,000 distinct CDR3 sequences, roughly 31% of them seen just once. The sample comprised blood. These receptors were taken from a woman older than 75 in good health.

The chain recombines TRBV9 with TRBJ2-2; TRBD1 might be the D (5 bases). Between the trimmed V and J ends, which lost 0 bases and 8 bases, there was a span of 17 bases. In germline, CDR1 is SGDLS, CDR2 YYNGEE. The CDR3 contains 16 residues. The DNA for the CDR3 is TGTGCCAGCAGCGTAGGGTCAAGCAGGGCTGTAGGGGAGCTGTTTTTT. It codes for CASSVGSSRAVGELFF. The variable domain in full, with the rest retrieved from reference TRBV9 and TRBJ2-2, is DSGVTQTPKHLITATGQRVTLRCSPRSGDLSVYWYQQSLDQGLQFLIQYYNGEERAKGNILERFSAQQFPDLHSELNLSSLELGDSALYFCASSVGSSRAVGELFFGEGSRLTVL.

Regarding this clonotype: A much larger clone is a single base away; this may be a read error. Lacking the conserved final phenylalanine or tryptophan, this CDR3 likely reflects a read error. V is TRBV11-2 and J is TRBJ1-2; 9 bases are a match to TRBD1. Germline V gene sequence: CDR1 SGHAT, CDR2 FQNNGV. The J segment lost 8 bases and the V segment lost 0 bases, leaving 7 bases of the junction unmatched. The CDR3 sequence is 15 residues long. This chain's CDR3 is CASSLDWDREDGYTL. The CDR3 nucleotides are TGTGCCAGCAGCTTAGATTGGGACAGGGAGGACGGCTACACCCTC.

Many counts were recorded for this clonotype. The V and J genes are TRBV27 and TRBJ1-4, with D perhaps TRBD1 (5 bases). Germline V gene sequence: CDR1 MNHEY, CDR2 SMNVEV (reference sequence). This CDR3 is built from 14 residues. V lost 6 bases and J lost 6, with 14 bases in between. The CDR3, as DNA: TGTGCCAGCAGCGGACGAGGGGTCTATGAAAAACTGTTTTTT. Its translation is CASSGRGVYEKLFF.

Regarding this clonotype: It is unclear where the CDR3 begins or ends on the DNA, so no DNA is shown, and the CDR3 is as TCRdb lists it. This chain links TRBV2 with TRBJ2-6; the D call of TRBD1 is as the table states it, not checked on the DNA. Inclusive of both ends, the CDR3 amounts to 20 amino acids. Germline loops: CDR1 SNHLY, CDR2 FYNNEI. The chain's CDR3 is CASSVGDGTGRRAGANVRTF.

Comments on this clonotype: Just one base apart from a much larger clone, this may be a read error. This sequence joins TRBV9 and TRBJ2-7; TRBD1 might be the D (5 bases). The CDR3 spans 14 residues. The germline V gene has CDR1 SGDLS and CDR2 YYNGEE. V was trimmed by 4 bases and J by 7 bases, leaving 18 bases between them. CDR3 loop: CASSRDSVINEQYF. DNA for the CDR3: TGTGCCAGCAGCAGAGACAGTGTGATCAATGAGCAGTACTTC. The full variable domain, in which reference TRBV9 and TRBJ2-7 provide the parts outside the CDR3, is DSGVTQTPKHLITATGQRVTLRCSPRSGDLSVYWYQQSLDQGLQFLIQYYNGEERAKGNILERFSAQQFPDLHSELNLSSLELGDSALYFCASSRDSVINEQYFGPGTRLTVT.

There are a few counts of this clonotype. This chain joins TRBV30 and TRBJ2-3; 7 bases match TRBD2. With 2 bases clipped from V and 4 bases from J, the junction kept 9 bases outside the gene matches. CDR3 length: 15 residues. Germline lookup yields CDR1 GTSNPN and CDR2 SVGIG (reference sequence). CDR3 in DNA: TGTGCCTGGAGTTCGGGGCGAGGGAGGGCAGATACGCAGTATTTT. It yields the protein CAWSSGRGRADTQYF.

In regard to this clonotype: A much larger clone is a single base away; this may be a read error. The chain couples TRBV15 to TRBJ2-7; D is ambiguous. CDR1 and CDR2 from the germline V gene are LNHNV and YYDKDF (reference sequence). The V end lost 0 bases, the J end lost 7 bases, and 13 bases lay between the germline ends. The CDR3 covers 14 residues. This CDR3 reads CATSRDNSESEQYF. The CDR3 bases are TGTGCCACCAGCAGAGATAATAGTGAGTCTGAGCAGTACTTC.

There are many counts of this clonotype. The V gene is TRBV5-4, the J gene TRBJ2-7, with 7 bases identical to TRBD1. The V and J ends lost 2 bases and 5 bases, in that order; junction bases with no gene match: 7. The CDR3 totals 14 residues. The germline gives CDR1 SGHNT, CDR2 YYREEE (reference sequence). Here the CDR3 DNA reads TGTGCCAGCAGCTTAAGGGGGCCAATGGACGAGCAGTACTTC. Its translation is CASSLRGPMDEQYF.

This clonotype was seen repeatedly, ten times or more. The chain is built from TRBV5-5 and TRBJ1-1; 7 nucleotides agree with TRBD1. Germline V lookup: CDR1 SGHKS, CDR2 YYEKEE (reference sequence). Trimming removed 5 bases from V and 3 bases from J; junction bases left unmatched: 10. This CDR3 contains 15 residues. The CDR3: CASRPIGGTDTEAFF. The CDR3, as DNA: TGTGCCAGCAGACCCATTGGAGGGACAGACACTGAAGCTTTCTTT.

This clonotype came up many times. This chain uses TRBV24-1 with TRBJ2-7; D remains ambiguous. The CDR3 is made up of 13 amino acids. Between the trimmed V and J ends, which lost 0 bases and 6 bases, there was a span of 8 bases. Germline CDR1 is KGHDR and CDR2 is SFDVKD. The CDR3 protein is CATSDLRWSEQYF. CDR3 bases: TGTGCCACCAGTGATTTGCGGTGGTCCGAGCAGTACTTC.

This clonotype was observed at least ten times. The V call is TRBV29-1, the J call TRBJ1-2, with 10 nucleotides matching TRBD1. Germline V gene data show CDR1 as SQVTM and CDR2 as ANQGSEA. The CDR3 is 14 amino acids. Unmatched junction bases numbered 7, after V lost 4 bases and J lost 5 bases. The CDR3 spells CSVVPDRGLYGYTF. CDR3 nucleotide sequence: TGCAGCGTTGTGCCCGACAGGGGGCTTTATGGCTACACCTTC.

Worth noting for this clonotype: A much bigger clone sits one base away, suggesting this may be a read error. This chain's CDR3 is CASSLAQGRINEQYF. The DNA for the CDR3 is TGTGCCAGCAGCTTAGCACAGGGAAGGATCAATGAGCAGTACTTC. The J gene is TRBJ2-7, the V gene TRBV7-2; maybe TRBD1 (6 bases). Germline V gene sequence: CDR1 SGHTA, CDR2 FQGNSA. The CDR3 spans 15 residues. Trimming shortened V by 0 bases and J by 7 bases, and 16 bases separated the two germline ends.

This rearrangement joins TRBV7-2 to TRBJ2-5; D perhaps matches TRBD1 (6 bases). There are 15 residues in the CDR3. The germline V gene encodes CDR1 SGHTA and CDR2 FQGNSA. The V gene lost 0 bases and the J gene lost 5 bases, with 13 bases spanning the gap. This CDR3 reads CASSLADRKGETQYF. CDR3 nucleotide sequence: TGTGCCAGCAGCTTAGCAGACAGGAAAGGGGAGACCCAGTACTTC.

This clonotype was seen ten or more times. This sequence joins TRBV20-1 and TRBJ2-7; 7 nucleotides agree with TRBD1. The junction had 11 bases not matched to a gene; V was cut back by 2 bases and J by 7 bases. Germline CDR1 DFQATT, CDR2 SNEGSKA (reference sequence). CDR3 size: 14 residues. The CDR3 spells CSARKGAGEGEQYF. The CDR3 nucleotides read TGCAGTGCTAGAAAGGGGGCAGGCGAGGGGGAGCAGTACTTC.

The sample holds many counts of this clonotype. This chain uses TRBV5-1 with TRBJ2-1, with D possibly being TRBD1 or TRBD2 (5 bases each). CDR3 length equals 15 residues. The ends were cut back, 3 bases at V and 7 bases at J, with 17 bases in the middle. Germline V lookup: CDR1 SGHRS, CDR2 YFSETQ. For the CDR3, the DNA is TGCGCCAGCAGCTACCGAGGGGCCTCAGAGAATGAGCAGTTCTTC. This codes for CASSYRGASENEQFF.

This clonotype was recorded at least ten times. The J gene is TRBJ1-6, the V gene TRBV18, with D unclear. Germline CDR1 KGHSH, CDR2 LQKENI. This CDR3 spans 14 amino acids. V lost 6 bases to trimming and J lost 8 bases, with 14 bases between them. The CDR3 nucleotides are TGTGCCAGCTCTCGGGCCGGAGATTATTCACCCCTCCACTTT. This translates into CASSRAGDYSPLHF.

In this sample, this clonotype turned up many times. This chain joins TRBV24-1 and TRBJ2-5; 7 nucleotides agree with TRBD2. From germline, CDR1 is KGHDR and CDR2 SFDVKD. V shed 6 bases and J 4 bases; nucleotides not matched to a gene: 4. The CDR3 runs to 13 residues. CDR3 nucleotides: TGTGCCACCAGTTCTAGCGGCCTAGAGACCCAGTACTTC. Amino acid sequence: CATSSSGLETQYF.

This clonotype was seen only a few times. This may stem from a read error, because a much larger clone lies one nucleotide away. J is TRBJ2-1 and V is TRBV29-1; 9 bases map to TRBD1. The trim removed 6 bases at V and 6 bases at J, leaving 9 bases unmatched. Looked up from germline, CDR1 is SQVTM and CDR2 is ANQGSEA. This CDR3 is 14 amino acids long. This chain's CDR3 is CSVAVGTGSNEQFF. In nucleotides, the CDR3 is TGCAGCGTCGCCGTGGGGACAGGGAGCAATGAGCAGTTCTTC.

This clonotype has a count of ten or more. DNA for the CDR3: TGTGCCAGCAGCCAAAACGGAGCGGGGGGGCTGACAGATACGCAGTATTTT. The encoded protein is CASSQNGAGGLTDTQYF. The gene calls are TRBV4-2 and TRBJ2-3; TRBD2 agrees at 10 bases. This CDR3 has 17 residues. V shed 2 bases, J shed 3 bases, and the junction held 8 bases outside the gene matches. CDR1 is LGHNA and CDR2 is YNFKEQ in the germline V gene.

This chain connects TRBV7-3 to TRBJ1-2; perhaps TRBD1 as D (6 bases). CDR3 length: 14 amino acids. V was pared by 4 bases and J by 2 bases, with 11 bases between. Germline values: CDR1 SGHTA, CDR2 FQGTGA. The DNA for the CDR3 is TGTGCCAGCAGCTCGGGGGGCCTAAACTATGGCTACACCTTC. It codes for CASSSGGLNYGYTF.

Ten or more counts support this clonotype. J is TRBJ1-5 and V is TRBV16; possible D gene TRBD1, 6 bases. Germline V gene sequence: CDR1 KGHSY, CDR2 FQNENV. The CDR3 has 13 amino acids. Trimming took off 5 bases at V and 5 bases at J, with 10 bases between the two ends. The CDR3 protein is CASSAHRDQPQHF. Written as DNA, the CDR3 is TGTGCCAGCAGCGCCCACAGGGATCAGCCCCAGCATTTT. The complete variable domain, with remaining parts taken from reference TRBV16 and TRBJ1-5, reads GEEVAQTPKHLVRGEGQKAKLYCAPIKGHSYVFWYQQVLKNEFKFLISFQNENVFDETGMPKERFSAKCLPNSPCSLEIQATKLEDSAVYFCASSAHRDQPQHFGDGTRLSIL.